Shown below are 4 T cell receptor beta chains from a single sample sequenced in a study of blood T cell repertoires in COVID-19. Only in-frame clones appear in the TCRdb table, and some are missing; sequencing was by immunoSEQ multiplex PCR. The sample holds roughly 410,000 clones; about 87% are singletons and the top ten take 2% to 2.5%. The sequenced material came from peripheral blood. These receptors all stem from a woman aged 60-70 years with COVID-19, enrolled during active disease.

This clone is a singleton in its sample. The chain has TRBV2 and TRBJ1-5; tentative D call: TRBD1 (6 bases). Trimming cost V 6 bases and J 4 bases, with 16 bases left between them. The CDR3 loop spans 15 amino acids. Germline values: CDR1 SNHLY, CDR2 FYNNEI. CDR3 coding DNA: TGTGCCAGCAGAGGACGGGACACATGGAATCAGCCCCAGCATTTT. This encodes CASRGRDTWNQPQHF.

This sequence joins TRBV2 and TRBJ1-1, with TRBD1 matching over 7 bases. Trimming cost V 3 bases and J 4 bases; bases outside gene matches: 2. Germline loops: CDR1 SNHLY, CDR2 FYNNEI. The CDR3 spans 13 residues. The CDR3 coding sequence is TGTGCCAGCAGTGACAGGGGGGTCACTGAAGCTTTCTTT. Translating gives CASSDRGVTEAFF.

The chain links TRBV11-2 to TRBJ1-6; unclear D gene. Trimming removed 5 bases from V and 4 bases from J, with 15 bases in between. The CDR3 sequence is 16 residues long. From germline, CDR1 is SGHAT and CDR2 FQNNGV. The CDR3 reads CASSQQSSGYNSPLHF. The CDR3 DNA sequence: TGTGCCAGCAGCCAGCAGAGTTCAGGATATAATTCACCCCTCCACTTT.

V usage is TRBV6-5 and J usage is TRBJ1-5, with TRBD1 matching 8 bases. The germline gives CDR1 MNHEY, CDR2 SVGAGI. CDR3 size: 14 residues. The V gene end was trimmed by 7 bases and the J gene end by 6 bases; junction bases not matched to a gene: 8. The CDR3 coding sequence is TGTGCCAGCATAAGGGACAGGACGAGTCAGCCCCAGCATTTT. The encoded protein is CASIRDRTSQPQHF.